These T cell receptor beta chains were read from a single sample in a study of blood T cell repertoires in COVID-19. TCRdb keeps only in-frame clones here, not all; method: immunoSEQ multiplex PCR. Of approximately 350,000 clones listed, roughly four fifths were seen once; the top ten hold about 5.4%. The sequenced material came from PBMCs or T cells enriched from blood (not recorded which). The origin of the receptors is a woman aged 45-59 years who had recovered from COVID-19. Both conserved end residues are part of each CDR3. The D gene is left open where the match is weak. The listing skips clone size in some rows; elsewhere it reads once, few, many or a size class.

V gene: TRBV5-1
D gene: .
clone size: .
J gene: TRBJ1-1
CDR3 DNA: TGCGCCAGCAGGGTTGATGTGGGGCGGACTGAAGCTTTCTTT
CDR3 protein: CASRVDVGRTEAFF

V gene: TRBV5-5
D gene: TRBD1
clone size: few
J gene: TRBJ1-3
CDR3 DNA: TGTGCCAGCAGCTTTGACCAGGGGGCTGGAAACACCATATATTTT
CDR3 protein: CASSFDQGAGNTIYF

V gene: TRBV7-9
D gene: .
clone size: .
J gene: TRBJ2-3
CDR3 DNA: TGTGCCAGCAGCTTGGAACAGGGTCAAGGGCCGCAGTATTTT
CDR3 protein: CASSLEQGQGPQYF

V gene: TRBV7-2
D gene: TRBD2
clone size: .
J gene: TRBJ2-7
CDR3 DNA: TGTGCCAGCAGCCCCCACAGCGGGAGGGCCGGCTACGAGCAGTACTTC
CDR3 protein: CASSPHSGRAGYEQYF

V gene: TRBV4-2
D gene: .
clone size: .
J gene: TRBJ1-2
CDR3 DNA: TGTGCCAGCACCCCCCAATTCGGAGGGATTACTAACTATGGCTACACCTTC
CDR3 protein: CASTPQFGGITNYGYTF

V gene: TRBV30
D gene: TRBD2
clone size: .
J gene: TRBJ2-7
CDR3 DNA: TGTGCCTGGACCCCCATCGCTAGCGGGAGGGGTGAGCAGTACTTC
CDR3 protein: CAWTPIASGRGEQYF

V gene: TRBV30
D gene: TRBD1
clone size: .
J gene: TRBJ1-1
CDR3 DNA: TGTGCCTGCGGACAGGGGGACACTGAAGCTTTCTTT
CDR3 protein: CACGQGDTEAFF

V gene: TRBV7-2
D gene: .
clone size: .
J gene: TRBJ2-1
CDR3 DNA: TGTGCCAGCAGCTTAGATTTCGGGAGCAATGAGCAGTTCTTC
CDR3 protein: CASSLDFGSNEQFF

V gene: TRBV5-1
D gene: TRBD1
clone size: .
J gene: TRBJ1-3
CDR3 DNA: TGCGCCAGCAGCTCAGGGACAGGGCCAGGAAACACCATATATTTT
CDR3 protein: CASSSGTGPGNTIYF

V gene: TRBV10-1
D gene: .
clone size: .
J gene: TRBJ1-5
CDR3 DNA: TGCGCCACCCTACCCCAGCATTTT
CDR3 protein: CATLPQHF

V gene: TRBV5-8
D gene: .
clone size: .
J gene: TRBJ1-1
CDR3 DNA: TGTGCCAGCAGCAGGGGACTGTTGAACACTGAAGCTTTCTTT
CDR3 protein: CASSRGLLNTEAFF

V gene: TRBV5-6
D gene: .
clone size: .
J gene: TRBJ2-7
CDR3 DNA: TGTGCCAGCAGCTTGGATAGCTACGGGCAGTACTTC
CDR3 protein: CASSLDSYGQYF

V gene: TRBV25-1
D gene: TRBD1
clone size: .
J gene: TRBJ2-5
CDR3 DNA: TGTGCCAGCAGTGGGGACAGGGGGCTAGGGACCCAGTACTTC
CDR3 protein: CASSGDRGLGTQYF

V gene: TRBV3-1/TRBV3-2
D gene: TRBD1
clone size: .
J gene: TRBJ1-3
CDR3 DNA: TGTGCCAGCAAAAGGGACGGGACAGCTGGAAACACCATATATTTT
CDR3 protein: CASKRDGTAGNTIYF

V gene: TRBV5-1
D gene: .
clone size: .
J gene: TRBJ2-3
CDR3 DNA: TGCGCCAGCAGCTTGGAGCACTCCGATACGCAGTATTTT
CDR3 protein: CASSLEHSDTQYF

V gene: TRBV3-1/TRBV3-2
D gene: TRBD1
clone size: .
J gene: TRBJ1-4
CDR3 DNA: TGTGCCAGCAGCCAGTTCGGACAGGCAACTAATGAAAAACTGTTTTTT
CDR3 protein: CASSQFGQATNEKLFF

V gene: TRBV5-1
D gene: TRBD1
clone size: .
J gene: TRBJ2-3
CDR3 DNA: TGCGCCAGCAGTCGGGACAGGGTTAGCACAGATACGCAGTATTTT
CDR3 protein: CASSRDRVSTDTQYF

V gene: TRBV19
D gene: .
clone size: .
J gene: TRBJ1-2
CDR3 DNA: TGTGCCAGTAGTATAGGGGGTACAGGTCTCTATGGCTACACCTTC
CDR3 protein: CASSIGGTGLYGYTF

V gene: TRBV5-1
D gene: .
clone size: .
J gene: TRBJ2-5
CDR3 DNA: TGCGCCAGCAGCTCATCCGGGATCCAAGAGACCCAGTACTTC
CDR3 protein: CASSSSGIQETQYF

V gene: TRBV13
D gene: TRBD2
clone size: .
J gene: TRBJ2-4
CDR3 DNA: TGTGCCAGCAGCTACTGGACTAGCGGGGCTAAAAACATTCAGTACTTC
CDR3 protein: CASSYWTSGAKNIQYF

V gene: TRBV10-3
D gene: .
clone size: .
J gene: TRBJ1-5
CDR3 DNA: TGTGCCATCAGTCCAGGCGACCGATATAGCAATCAGCCCCAGCATTTT
CDR3 protein: CAISPGDRYSNQPQHF

V gene: TRBV5-1
D gene: .
clone size: .
J gene: TRBJ1-1
CDR3 DNA: TGCGCCAGCAGCTTGGGACACACGAAAATGAACACTGAAGCTTTCTTT
CDR3 protein: CASSLGHTKMNTEAFF

V gene: TRBV6-2/TRBV6-3
D gene: TRBD1
clone size: once
J gene: TRBJ1-5
CDR3 DNA: TGTGCCAGCAGTCCGCCGGCGACAGGGGTAGGCATCGGTCAGCCCCAGCATTTT
CDR3 protein: CASSPPATGVGIGQPQHF

V gene: TRBV6-2/TRBV6-3
D gene: .
clone size: .
J gene: TRBJ2-7
CDR3 DNA: TGTGCCAGCAGTTCCAGGAATAGTGGCTACGAGCAGTACTTC
CDR3 protein: CASSSRNSGYEQYF

V gene: TRBV11-1
D gene: .
clone size: .
J gene: TRBJ1-2
CDR3 DNA: TGTGCCAGCAGCTTGGACTACCGGGGGGGCTACACCTTC
CDR3 protein: CASSLDYRGGYTF

V gene: TRBV7-2
D gene: .
clone size: .
J gene: TRBJ2-1
CDR3 DNA: TGTGCCAGCAGCCCGCAGGGAGGAGGGGCGCGTACGAATGAGCAGTTCTTC
CDR3 protein: CASSPQGGGARTNEQFF

V gene: TRBV20-1
D gene: .
clone size: once
J gene: TRBJ2-3
CDR3 DNA: TGCAGTGCTAGAGCGGCAGATACGCAGTATTTT
CDR3 protein: CSARAADTQYF

V gene: TRBV19
D gene: .
clone size: .
J gene: TRBJ1-3
CDR3 DNA: TGTGCCAGCAGCCAGACTGCTGGAAACACCATATATTTT
CDR3 protein: CASSQTAGNTIYF

V gene: TRBV6-5
D gene: TRBD1
clone size: .
J gene: TRBJ2-7
CDR3 DNA: TGTGCCAGCAGCGGACAGGGGTCCTACGAGCAGTACTTC
CDR3 protein: CASSGQGSYEQYF

V gene: TRBV9
D gene: .
clone size: few
J gene: TRBJ1-6
CDR3 DNA: TGTGCCAGCAGCGTAGGGGAGGAACCCCGGGCAAATTCACCCCTCCACTTT
CDR3 protein: CASSVGEEPRANSPLHF